This T cell receptor beta chain was sequenced in a study of T-cell reconstitution after alpha-beta-depleted transplantation in children. During its preparation, the TCRbeta library received unique molecular identifiers. MiXCR was run by TCRdb on the PCR reads, yielding one entry per CDR3 protein. The sample lists 490,000 or so distinct CDR3 sequences; around 12% were seen once. Germline lookup yields CDR1 SGHRS and CDR2 YFSETQ. The CDR3 contains 11 residues. Trimming pared 6 bases from V and 3 bases from J, leaving 6 bases between. This TCR was sampled from a human donor who donated a stem cell graft to a child with combined immunodeficiency. The sequences come from PBMCs from the stem cell graft donor, collected from the stem cell graft. This chain uses TRBV5-1 with TRBJ1-1; D is unclear. In DNA form, the CDR3 reads TGCGCCAGCATGACGGACACTGAAGCTTTCTTT. Its protein product is CASMTDTEAFF.